This paragraph covers one T cell receptor beta chain sequence. The data derive from a study of cytomegalovirus exposure and HLA in healthy donors. The PCR made use of 60 Vbeta and 13 Jbeta primers. TCRdb keeps only in-frame clones here, not all; method: immunoSEQ multiplex PCR. The sample lists approximately 160,000 clones, 70% occurring once. V was pared by 10 bases and J by 1 base, with 13 bases between. Germline V CDR1 and CDR2: MDHEN, SYDVKM. This CDR3 spans 13 amino acids. This sequence joins TRBV28 and TRBJ1-2; D is ambiguous. Material: PBMCs. This receptor was identified in a man between 18 and 29 years old in good health and CMV-seropositive. CDR3 sequence reads: CATTLGNNYGYTF. The CDR3, as DNA: TGTGCCACCACTCTCGGGAATAACTATGGCTACACCTTC.